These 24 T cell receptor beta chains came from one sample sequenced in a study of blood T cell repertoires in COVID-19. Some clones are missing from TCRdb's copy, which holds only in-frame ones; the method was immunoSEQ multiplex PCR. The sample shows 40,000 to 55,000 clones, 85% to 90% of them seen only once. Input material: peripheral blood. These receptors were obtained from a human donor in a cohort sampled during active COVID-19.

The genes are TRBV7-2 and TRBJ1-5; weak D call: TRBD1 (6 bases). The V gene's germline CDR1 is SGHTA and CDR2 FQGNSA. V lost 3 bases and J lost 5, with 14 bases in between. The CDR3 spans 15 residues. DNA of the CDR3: TGTGCCAGCAGCTTTAGAGACAGGTCCGATCAGCCCCAGCATTTT. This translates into CASSFRDRSDQPQHF.

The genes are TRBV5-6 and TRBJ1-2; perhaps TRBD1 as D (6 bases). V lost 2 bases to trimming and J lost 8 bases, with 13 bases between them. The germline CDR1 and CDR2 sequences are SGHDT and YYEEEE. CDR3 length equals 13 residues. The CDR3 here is CASSFRGATGYTF. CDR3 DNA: TGTGCCAGCAGCTTCAGGGGCGCTACGGGCTACACCTTC.

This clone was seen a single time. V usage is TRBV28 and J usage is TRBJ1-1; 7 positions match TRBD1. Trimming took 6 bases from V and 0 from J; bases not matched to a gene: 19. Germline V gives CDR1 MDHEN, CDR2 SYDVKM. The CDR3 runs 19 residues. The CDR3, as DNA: TGTGCCAGCAGGCGAATCAAAACAGGGGAGCTTACAATGAACACTGAAGCTTTCTTT. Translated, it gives CASRRIKTGELTMNTEAFF.

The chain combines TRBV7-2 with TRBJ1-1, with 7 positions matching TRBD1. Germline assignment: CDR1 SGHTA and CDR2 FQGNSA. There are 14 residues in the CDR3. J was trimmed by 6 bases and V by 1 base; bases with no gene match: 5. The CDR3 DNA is TGTGCCAGCAGCTTAGGACAGGGTGGTTCTGAAGCTTTCTTT. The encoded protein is CASSLGQGGSEAFF. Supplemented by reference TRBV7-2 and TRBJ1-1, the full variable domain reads GAGVSQSPSNKVTEKGKDVELRCDPISGHTALYWYRQSLGQGLEFLIYFQGNSAPDKSGLPSDRFSAERTGGSVSTLTIQRTQQEDSAVYLCASSLGQGGSEAFFGQGTRLTVV.

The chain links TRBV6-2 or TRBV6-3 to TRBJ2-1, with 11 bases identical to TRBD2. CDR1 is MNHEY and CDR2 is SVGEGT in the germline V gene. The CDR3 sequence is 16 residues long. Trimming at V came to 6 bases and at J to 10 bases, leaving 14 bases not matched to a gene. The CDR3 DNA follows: TGTGCCAGCAGCGACCCGGCTAGCGGGAGGTCTGGGGAGCAGTTCTTC. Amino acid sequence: CASSDPASGRSGEQFF.

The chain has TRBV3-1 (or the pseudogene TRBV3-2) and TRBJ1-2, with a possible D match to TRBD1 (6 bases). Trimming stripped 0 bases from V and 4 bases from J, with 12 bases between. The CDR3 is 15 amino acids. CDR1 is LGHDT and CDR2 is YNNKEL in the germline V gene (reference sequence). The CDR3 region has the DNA TGTGCCAGCAGCCAAGATAGGGGGACGTTCTATGGCTACACCTTC. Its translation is CASSQDRGTFYGYTF.

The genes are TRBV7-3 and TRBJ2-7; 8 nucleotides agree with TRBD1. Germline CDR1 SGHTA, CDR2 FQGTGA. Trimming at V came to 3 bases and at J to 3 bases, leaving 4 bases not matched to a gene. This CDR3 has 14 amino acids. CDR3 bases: TGTGCCAGCAGCTTTTACAGGGGGTTCTACGAGCAGTACGTC. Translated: CASSFYRGFYEQYV.

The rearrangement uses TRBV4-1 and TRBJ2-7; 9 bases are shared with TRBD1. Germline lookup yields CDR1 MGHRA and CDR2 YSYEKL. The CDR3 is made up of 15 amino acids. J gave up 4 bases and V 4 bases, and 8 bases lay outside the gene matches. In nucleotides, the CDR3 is TGCGCCAGCAGCCGGACCGGGACAGGGACATACGAGCAGTACTTC. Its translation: CASSRTGTGTYEQYF.

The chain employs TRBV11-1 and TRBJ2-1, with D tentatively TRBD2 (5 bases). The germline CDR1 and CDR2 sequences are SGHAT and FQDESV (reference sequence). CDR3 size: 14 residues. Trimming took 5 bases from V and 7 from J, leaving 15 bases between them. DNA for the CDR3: TGTGCCAGCAGCACACTAGGCGCCCAAAATGAGCAGTTCTTC. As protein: CASSTLGAQNEQFF. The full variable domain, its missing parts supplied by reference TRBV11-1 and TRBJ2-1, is EAEVAQSPRYKITEKSQAVAFWCDPISGHATLYWYRQILGQGPELLVQFQDESVVDDSQLPKDRFSAERLKGVDSTLKIQPAELGDSAMYLCASSTLGAQNEQFFGPGTRLTVL.

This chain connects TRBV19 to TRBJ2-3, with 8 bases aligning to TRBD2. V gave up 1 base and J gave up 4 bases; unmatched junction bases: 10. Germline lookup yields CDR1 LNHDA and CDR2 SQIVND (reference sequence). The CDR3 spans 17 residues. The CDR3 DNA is TGTGCCAGTAGTATAGTGCTAGCGGGTCAAGGCGCAGATACGCAGTATTTT. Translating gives CASSIVLAGQGADTQYF.

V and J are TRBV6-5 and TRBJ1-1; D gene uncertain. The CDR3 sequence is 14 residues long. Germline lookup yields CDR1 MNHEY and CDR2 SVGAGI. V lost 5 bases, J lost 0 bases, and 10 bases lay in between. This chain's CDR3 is CASSRRYMNTEAFF. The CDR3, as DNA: TGTGCCAGCAGTCGTCGGTATATGAACACTGAAGCTTTCTTT.

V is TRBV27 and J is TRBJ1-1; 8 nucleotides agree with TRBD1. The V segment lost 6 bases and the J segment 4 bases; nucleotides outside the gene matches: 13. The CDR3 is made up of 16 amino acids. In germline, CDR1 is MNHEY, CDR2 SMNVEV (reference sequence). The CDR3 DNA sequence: TGTGCCAGCAGCCCAAACCCTGACAGGGGTGGCACTGAAGCTTTCTTT. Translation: CASSPNPDRGGTEAFF.

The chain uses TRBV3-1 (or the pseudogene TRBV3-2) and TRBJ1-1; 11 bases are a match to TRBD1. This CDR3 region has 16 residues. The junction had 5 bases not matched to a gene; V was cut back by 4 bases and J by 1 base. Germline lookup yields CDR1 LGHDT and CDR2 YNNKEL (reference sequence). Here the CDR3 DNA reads TGTGCCAGCAGCCCTCCGGACAGGGGGCGGAACACTGAAGCTTTCTTT. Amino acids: CASSPPDRGRNTEAFF.

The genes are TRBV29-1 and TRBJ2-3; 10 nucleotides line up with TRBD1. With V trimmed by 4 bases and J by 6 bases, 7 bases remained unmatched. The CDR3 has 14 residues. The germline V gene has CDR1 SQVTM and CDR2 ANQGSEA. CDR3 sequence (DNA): TGCAGCGTTGGTGGGACAGGGGTATCGGATACGCAGTATTTT. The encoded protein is CSVGGTGVSDTQYF.

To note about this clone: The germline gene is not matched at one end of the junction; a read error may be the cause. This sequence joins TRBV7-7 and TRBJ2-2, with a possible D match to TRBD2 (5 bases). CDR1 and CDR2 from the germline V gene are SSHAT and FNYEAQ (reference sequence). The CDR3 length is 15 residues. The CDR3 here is CASSLAARGTGELFF. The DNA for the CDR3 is TGTGCTAGCAGCTTAGCAGCCCGGGGAACCGGGGAGCTGTTTTTT.

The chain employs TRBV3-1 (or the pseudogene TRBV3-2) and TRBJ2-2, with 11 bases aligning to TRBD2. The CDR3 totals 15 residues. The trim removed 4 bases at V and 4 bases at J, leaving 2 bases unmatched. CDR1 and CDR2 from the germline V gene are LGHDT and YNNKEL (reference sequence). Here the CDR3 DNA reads TGTGCCAGCAGCCGACTAGCGGGGCTCACCGGGGAGCTGTTTTTT. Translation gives CASSRLAGLTGELFF.

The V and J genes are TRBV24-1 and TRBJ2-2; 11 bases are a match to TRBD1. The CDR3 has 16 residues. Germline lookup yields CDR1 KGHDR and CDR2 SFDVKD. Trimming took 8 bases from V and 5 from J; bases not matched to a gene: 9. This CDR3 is CATTSRGTGGTGELFF. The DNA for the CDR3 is TGTGCCACCACCTCCAGGGGGACAGGGGGGACCGGGGAGCTGTTTTTT.

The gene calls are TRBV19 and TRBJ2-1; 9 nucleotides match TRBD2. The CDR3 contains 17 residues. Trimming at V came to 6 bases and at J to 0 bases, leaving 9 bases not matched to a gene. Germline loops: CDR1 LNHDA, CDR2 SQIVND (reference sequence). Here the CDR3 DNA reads TGTGCCAGTAGCCCCTTAGCGCGGGGGGGCTCCTACAATGAGCAGTTCTTC. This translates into CASSPLARGGSYNEQFF.

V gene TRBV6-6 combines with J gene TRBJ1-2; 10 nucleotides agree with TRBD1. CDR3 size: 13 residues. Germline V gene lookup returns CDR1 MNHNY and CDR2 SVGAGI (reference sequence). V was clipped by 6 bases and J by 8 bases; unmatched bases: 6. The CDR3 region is CASSDRGLLGYTF. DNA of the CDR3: TGTGCCAGCAGCGACAGGGGGCTTCTAGGCTACACCTTC.

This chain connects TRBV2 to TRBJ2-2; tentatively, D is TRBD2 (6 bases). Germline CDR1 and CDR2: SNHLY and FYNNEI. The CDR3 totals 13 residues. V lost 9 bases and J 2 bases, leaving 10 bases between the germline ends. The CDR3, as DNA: TGTGCCAGTAGGAGGGAAAACACCGGGGAGCTGTTTTTT. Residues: CASRRENTGELFF.

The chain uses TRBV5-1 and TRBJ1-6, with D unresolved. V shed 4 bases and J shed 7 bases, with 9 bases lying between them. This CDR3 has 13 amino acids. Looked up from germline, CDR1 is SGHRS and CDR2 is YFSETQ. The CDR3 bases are TGCGCCAGCAGCCTGGCCCCGAATTCACCCCTCCACTTT. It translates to CASSLAPNSPLHF.

Here the CDR3 reads CASARTGGHGELFF. Here the CDR3 DNA reads TGTGCCAGCGCCAGGACAGGGGGACACGGGGAGCTGTTTTTT. V gene TRBV6-6 combines with J gene TRBJ2-2; TRBD1 matches at 10 bases. Germline trimming cut 8 bases from V and 7 bases from J; bases unmatched to any gene: 7. Germline CDR1 MNHNY, CDR2 SVGAGI (reference sequence). CDR3 size: 14 residues.

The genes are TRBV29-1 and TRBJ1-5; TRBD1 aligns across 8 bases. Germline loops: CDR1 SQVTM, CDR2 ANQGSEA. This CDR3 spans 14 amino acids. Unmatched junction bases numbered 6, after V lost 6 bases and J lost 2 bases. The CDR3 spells CSVATGGGNQPQHF. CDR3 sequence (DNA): TGCAGCGTGGCTACAGGGGGGGGCAATCAGCCCCAGCATTTT.

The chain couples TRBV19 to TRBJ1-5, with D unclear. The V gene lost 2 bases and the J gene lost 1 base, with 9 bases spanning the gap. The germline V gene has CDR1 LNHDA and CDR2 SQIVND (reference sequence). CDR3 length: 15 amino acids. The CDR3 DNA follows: TGTGCCAGTAGTATATCTACAGCAAGCAATCAGCCCCAGCATTTT. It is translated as CASSISTASNQPQHF.